Following are 22 T cell receptor beta chains from one sample sequenced in a study of CD8+CD57+ T cells in acquired aplastic anemia. According to the study, genomic DNA was the template for TCR beta VDJ and CDR3 profiling. MiXCR, run by TCRdb on the reads, gives a single entry per CDR3 protein. The sample consists of 400,000 to 600,000 distinct CDR3 sequences, roughly a third of them appearing once. Those patients picked for sequencing had displayed CD8+CD57+ cell expansion on flow cytometry. The sequenced material came from sorted CD4+, CD8+, or CD8+CD57+ T cells (not recorded which) from PBMCs. These receptor sequences come from a human donor with aplastic anemia.

This clonotype was seen just once. A much larger clone sits a single nucleotide away, making a read error possible. V usage is TRBV20-1 and J usage is TRBJ2-7; D is perhaps TRBD2 (6 bases). The V gene's germline CDR1 is DFQATT and CDR2 SNEGSKA (reference sequence). CDR3 length equals 12 residues. The CDR3 DNA follows: TGCAGTGCTAGCGGGAGCTCCTGCGAGCAGTACTTC. It codes for CSASGSSCEQYF.

The sample holds many counts of this clonotype. The V gene is TRBV24-1, the J gene TRBJ2-7; 12 bases fit TRBD2. Germline V CDR1 and CDR2: KGHDR, SFDVKD. The CDR3 is made up of 15 amino acids. The trim removed 4 bases at V and 6 bases at J, leaving 6 bases unmatched. The CDR3 nucleotides are TGTGCCACCAGTGACCGACTAGCGGGAGTGGGCGAGCAGTACTTC. This translates into CATSDRLAGVGEQYF.

This clonotype was counted many times. The chain couples TRBV4-1 to TRBJ1-2; 7 bases line up with TRBD1. The germline CDR1 and CDR2 sequences are MGHRA and YSYEKL. J gave up 4 bases and V 0 bases, and 5 bases lay outside the gene matches. The CDR3 is made up of 15 amino acids. The CDR3 reads CASSQDGAGGYGYTF. As DNA, the CDR3 is TGCGCCAGCAGCCAAGACGGTGCAGGGGGCTATGGCTACACCTTC.

With regard to this clonotype: It may be a read error: a sequence one base away is much more abundant. The rearrangement links TRBV20-1 to TRBJ2-5; D is ambiguous. The V gene's germline CDR1 is DFQATT and CDR2 SNEGSKA (reference sequence). Trimming took 3 bases from V and 4 from J, leaving 6 bases between them. The CDR3 is 11 amino acids. CDR3: CSASLPETQYF. The CDR3 coding sequence is TGCAGTGCTAGTCTGCCAGAGACCCAGTACTTC.

This clonotype was recorded a few times. The rearrangement uses TRBV19 and TRBJ2-3; TRBD2 aligns across 15 bases. This CDR3 spans 17 amino acids. Trimming at V came to 4 bases and at J to 5 bases, leaving 7 bases not matched to a gene. Looked up from germline, CDR1 is LNHDA and CDR2 is SQIVND (reference sequence). The CDR3 DNA reads as TGTGCCAGTAGTACGGGACTAGCGGGGGGTAAGAAAGATACGCAGTATTTT. Encoded protein: CASSTGLAGGKKDTQYF.

This clonotype was seen ten or more times. The chain couples TRBV2 to TRBJ2-2; weak D call: TRBD2 (6 bases). The germline CDR1 and CDR2 sequences are SNHLY and FYNNEI. Between the trimmed V and J ends, which lost 6 bases and 2 bases, there was a span of 7 bases. The length of the CDR3 is 13 residues. The CDR3 sequence: CASRRGNTGELFF. In DNA form, the CDR3 reads TGTGCCAGCAGGCGGGGAAACACCGGGGAGCTGTTTTTT.

This clonotype was seen ten or more times. The gene calls are TRBV20-1 and TRBJ2-7, with 7 bases aligning to TRBD2. CDR1 is DFQATT and CDR2 is SNEGSKA in the germline V gene (reference sequence). The ends lost 4 bases at V and 2 bases at J; junction bases unmatched: 5. This CDR3 contains 13 residues. In DNA form, the CDR3 reads TGCAGTGCTAAGCCCGGGACTACCTACGAGCAGTACTTC. Amino acids: CSAKPGTTYEQYF.

This clonotype came up a few times. The chain is built from TRBV30 and TRBJ1-2; 12 bases agree with TRBD1. The CDR3 runs to 15 residues. With V trimmed by 1 base and J by 10 bases, 10 bases remained unmatched. Germline V CDR1 and CDR2: GTSNPN, SVGIG (reference sequence). In DNA form, the CDR3 reads TGTGCCTGGAGTGCTCCGGGGGACAGGGGGCGGAACTACACCTTC. Translated, it gives CAWSAPGDRGRNYTF.

The chain couples TRBV7-3 to TRBJ2-1; 11 nucleotides match TRBD2. Germline V gives CDR1 SGHTA, CDR2 FQGTGA. The CDR3 has 17 amino acids. J gave up 4 bases and V 5 bases, and 10 bases lay outside the gene matches. The CDR3 DNA is TGTGCCAGCAGCATAATACCGGGACTAGCGGCATACAATGAGCAGTTCTTC. This sequence encodes CASSIIPGLAAYNEQFF. The whole variable domain, filled in from reference TRBV7-3 and TRBJ2-1, reads GAGVSQTPSNKVTEKGKYVELRCDPISGHTALYWYRQSLGQGPEFLIYFQGTGAADDSGLPNDRFFAVRPEGSVSTLKIQRTERGDSAVYLCASSIIPGLAAYNEQFFGPGTRLTVL.

Only a few counts were recorded for this clonotype. This chain connects TRBV6-5 to TRBJ2-3, with unresolved D. This CDR3 is built from 12 residues. Per the germline V gene, CDR1 is MNHEY and CDR2 is SVGAGI. The V and J ends lost 2 bases and 5 bases respectively, with 5 bases between them. The CDR3 DNA is TGTGCCAGCAGTTACCTATTAGATACGCAGTATTTT. This gives the protein CASSYLLDTQYF.

The chain uses TRBV12-5 and TRBJ2-7, with 7 positions matching TRBD1. There are 19 residues in the CDR3. CDR1 is LGHNT and CDR2 is FRNRAP in the germline V gene. The V gene end was trimmed by 0 bases and the J gene end by 0 bases; junction bases not matched to a gene: 14. CDR3 DNA: TGTGCTAGTGGTTTGGTACTGGGGGCGATGGCAGGGGGCTCCTACGAGCAGTACTTC. This codes for CASGLVLGAMAGGSYEQYF.

The chain uses TRBV12-3 or TRBV12-4 and TRBJ1-3; D uncertain. V was trimmed by 7 bases and J by 4 bases, leaving 17 bases between them. The CDR3 has 15 residues. CDR3 nucleotide sequence: TGTGCCAGCAACCCCCTGACGGGGTCGGGAAACACCATATATTTT. This gives the protein CASNPLTGSGNTIYF.

V usage is TRBV2 and J usage is TRBJ1-5; 8 bases fit TRBD1. The V gene's germline CDR1 is SNHLY and CDR2 FYNNEI. J lost 6 bases, V lost 6 bases, and 10 bases had no gene match. The CDR3 sequence is 15 residues long. CDR3 nucleotides: TGTGCCAGCAGGGAACAGGGGGGAAATATTCAGCCCCAGCATTTT. Its protein product is CASREQGGNIQPQHF.

V gene TRBV20-1 combines with J gene TRBJ1-2; D possibly corresponds to TRBD1 (6 bases). V dropped 3 bases and J dropped 0 bases, with 14 bases sitting between them. Germline CDR1 is DFQATT and CDR2 is SNEGSKA (reference sequence). This CDR3 is 15 amino acids long. This CDR3 reads CSASRGGRTNYGYTF. For the CDR3, the DNA is TGCAGTGCTAGTAGGGGGGGTCGGACTAACTATGGCTACACCTTC.

The gene calls are TRBV2 and TRBJ2-1, with TRBD2 matching 10 bases. V lost 6 bases to trimming and J lost 9 bases; unmatched junction nucleotides: 14. The CDR3 totals 16 residues. Germline CDR1 and CDR2: SNHLY and FYNNEI. CDR3 region: CASRTVLSGRAVEQFF. CDR3 in DNA: TGTGCCAGCAGGACAGTTCTAAGCGGGAGGGCCGTTGAGCAGTTCTTC.

The J gene is TRBJ1-1, the V gene TRBV11-2; unclear D gene. Germline V gives CDR1 SGHAT, CDR2 FQNNGV. CDR3 length: 12 residues. Trimming removed 2 bases from V and 4 bases from J, with 5 bases in between. CDR3: CASSLRATEAFF. DNA of the CDR3: TGTGCCAGCAGCTTACGGGCCACTGAAGCTTTCTTT.

The chain couples TRBV2 to TRBJ1-3, with TRBD1 identical over 7 bases. Per germline, CDR1 SNHLY and CDR2 FYNNEI. The J segment lost 2 bases and the V segment lost 5 bases, leaving 3 bases of the junction unmatched. This CDR3 is built from 14 residues. The chain's CDR3 is CASSRDRAGNTIYF. CDR3 in DNA: TGTGCCAGCAGTCGAGACAGGGCTGGAAACACCATATATTTT.

There are a few counts of this clonotype. Since a much larger clone is just one base distant, this may be a read error. V and J are TRBV19 and TRBJ1-5; D possibly corresponds to TRBD1 (5 bases). V was cut by 5 bases and J by 7 bases, with 15 bases left in between. Germline values: CDR1 LNHDA, CDR2 SQIVND (reference sequence). This CDR3 contains 14 residues. The CDR3 region has the DNA TGTGCCAGTAGTGAGGGCAGGGTTTGGCAGCCCCAGCATTTT. Its protein product is CASSEGRVWQPQHF.

This chain links TRBV29-1 with TRBJ1-1, with TRBD1 as a possible D gene (6 bases). V was clipped by 4 bases and J by 3 bases, with 12 bases between them. CDR1 and CDR2 (germline): SQVTM, ANQGSEA. The CDR3 totals 13 residues. CDR3 in DNA: TGCAGCGTTGCAACGGGGGCAGACACTGAAGCTTTCTTT. It translates to CSVATGADTEAFF.

This clonotype was detected a few times. A much larger clone lies one base from this, so it may be a read error. CDR3 coding DNA: TGTGCCAGCAGCCTAGGGACCACGGATGATTCACCCCCCCACTTT. Translation gives CASSLGTTDDSPPHF. The genes are TRBV9 and TRBJ1-6, with a tentative D call TRBD1 (5 bases). The CDR3 covers 15 residues. The germline V gene has CDR1 SGDLS and CDR2 YYNGEE.

In this sample, this clonotype turned up a few times. The chain carries TRBV20-1 and TRBJ1-1; D might be TRBD1 (5 bases). CDR3 length: 14 amino acids. Germline V lookup: CDR1 DFQATT, CDR2 SNEGSKA (reference sequence). The V gene lost 3 bases and the J gene lost 0 bases, with 11 bases spanning the gap. As DNA, the CDR3 is TGCAGTGCTAGCCGGGAGGGGTTGAACACTGAAGCTTTCTTT. It yields the protein CSASREGLNTEAFF.

The V call is TRBV6-2 or TRBV6-3, the J call TRBJ2-2; D is unresolved. CDR3 length: 13 amino acids. The ends were cut back, 5 bases at V and 6 bases at J, with 10 bases in the middle. Per germline, CDR1 MNHEY and CDR2 SVGEGT. This CDR3 reads CASSAIGAGELFF. In DNA form, the CDR3 reads TGTGCCAGCAGTGCTATAGGCGCCGGGGAGCTGTTTTTT.